This paragraph covers one TCR beta chain sequence. Its antigen is unknown. No progression to ophthalmopathy during 18 months of follow-up defined stable disease. These data belong to a study of T cells in Graves' hyperthyroidism and ophthalmopathy. Across the whole study: Peripheral blood samples were taken at initial diagnosis, prior to any treatment.

The V gene's germline CDR1 is SEHNR and CDR2 FQNEAQ (reference sequence). The CDR3 has 15 amino acids. The V gene end was trimmed by 3 bases and the J gene end by 5 bases; junction bases not matched to a gene: 7. TCR beta CDR3 sequences were amplified from RNA transcripts. Initially, a first-round RT-PCR of the TCR CDR3 employed the HTBI primer set. TCRdb re-analysed the multiplex PCR reads in MiXCR, keeping a single row per CDR3 protein. The sample carries 460,000 or so distinct CDR3 sequences, under 15% recorded once. General study findings and limits: The authors' 13 V-J model separated ophthalmopathy from stable hyperthyroidism. Blood also carried most thyroid clonotypes expanded above 0.001.

Sequencing input: blood. The origin of this receptor is a woman between 18 and 29 years old with Graves' hyperthyroidism. The chain carries TRBV7-9 and TRBJ2-1, with 7 bases aligning to TRBD2. CDR3 nucleotides: TGTGCCAGCAGCTTCTTGTCTAGCGGAAACAATGAGCAGTTCTTC. Translating gives CASSFLSSGNNEQFF. Complete variable domain (other parts from reference TRBV7-9 and TRBJ2-1): DTGVSQNPRHKITKRGQNVTFRCDPISEHNRLYWYRQTLGQGPEFLTYFQNEAQLEKSRLLSDRFSAERPKGSFSTLEIQRTEQGDSAMYLCASSFLSSGNNEQFFGPGTRLTVL.